Sequencing of this T cell receptor beta chain was carried out in a study of PD-1 blockade in mismatch repair-deficient tumors. Sequencing was performed with immunoSEQ multiplex PCR; in TCRdb, only in-frame clones are kept and a portion is missing. The sample includes over 100,000 clones, around three quarters of them seen just once. This CDR3 spans 14 amino acids. Germline V lookup: CDR1 SEHNR, CDR2 FQNEAQ (reference sequence). V was clipped by 4 bases and J by 5 bases, with 12 bases between them. The rearrangement uses TRBV7-9 and TRBJ2-1; no definite D call. The clonotype originates from an adult with mismatch repair-deficient cancer. This specimen consisted of peripheral blood, obtained about 60 weeks after starting pembrolizumab. CDR3 nucleotide sequence: TGTGCCAGCAGCTCCCCCCCACAAGACAATGAGCAGTTCTTC. This translates into CASSSPPQDNEQFF.